This TCR beta chain came from a study of blood T cell repertoires in COVID-19. With respect to this clone: This CDR3 is also generated by other DNA sequences in the sample.

Sequenced by immunoSEQ multiplex PCR; TCRdb stores in-frame clones only, minus some. The sample records 200,000 or so clones, around 86% being singletons. In germline, CDR1 is SQVTM, CDR2 ANQGSEA. The length of the CDR3 is 13 residues. The trim removed 6 bases at V and 1 base at J, leaving 3 bases unmatched. Specimen: PBMCs or T cells enriched from blood (not recorded which). The chain is built from TRBV29-1 and TRBJ1-1; 9 nucleotides match TRBD1. The TCR comes from a woman between 40 and 55 years old with acute COVID-19. In DNA form, the CDR3 reads TGCAGCGTAGGACAGGGGACGAACACTGAAGCTTTCTTT. As protein: CSVGQGTNTEAFF.